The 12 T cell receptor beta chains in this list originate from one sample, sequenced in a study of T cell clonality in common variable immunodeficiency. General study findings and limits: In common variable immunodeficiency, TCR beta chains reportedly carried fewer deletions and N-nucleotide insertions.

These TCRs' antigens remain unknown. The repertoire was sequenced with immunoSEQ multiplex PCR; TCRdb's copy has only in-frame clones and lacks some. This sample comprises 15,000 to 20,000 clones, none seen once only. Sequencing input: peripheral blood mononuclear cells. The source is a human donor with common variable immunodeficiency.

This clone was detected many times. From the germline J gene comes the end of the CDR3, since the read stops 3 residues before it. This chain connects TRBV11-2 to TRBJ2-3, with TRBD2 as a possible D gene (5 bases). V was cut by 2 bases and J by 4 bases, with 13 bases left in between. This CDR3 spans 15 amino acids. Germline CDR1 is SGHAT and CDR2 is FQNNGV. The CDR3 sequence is CASSLLGLRADTQYF. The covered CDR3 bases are TGTGCCAGCAGCTTACTTGGCCTGCGGGCAGATACG.

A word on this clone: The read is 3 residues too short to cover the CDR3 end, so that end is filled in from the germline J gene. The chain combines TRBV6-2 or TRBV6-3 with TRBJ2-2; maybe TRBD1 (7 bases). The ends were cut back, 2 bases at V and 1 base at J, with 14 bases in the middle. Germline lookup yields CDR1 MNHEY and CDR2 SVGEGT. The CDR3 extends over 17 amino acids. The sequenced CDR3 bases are TGTGCCAGCAGTTACGCGGGACAGCCATTGAACACCGGGGAG. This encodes CASSYAGQPLNTGE. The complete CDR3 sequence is CASSYAGQPLNTGELFF.

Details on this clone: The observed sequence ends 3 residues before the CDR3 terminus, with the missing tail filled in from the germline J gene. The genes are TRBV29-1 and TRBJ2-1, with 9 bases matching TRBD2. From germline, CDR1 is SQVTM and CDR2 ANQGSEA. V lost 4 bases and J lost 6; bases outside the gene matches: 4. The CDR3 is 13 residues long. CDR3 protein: CSVGVAGVNEQFF. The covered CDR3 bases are TGCAGCGTTGGCGTAGCGGGAGTCAATGAG.

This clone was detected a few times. This CDR3 is CASSDPTPPLHF. Partial CDR3 DNA: TGTGCCAGCAGTGACCCCACTCCACCC. This chain joins TRBV6-1 and TRBJ1-6; unclear D gene. The read finishes 3 residues shy of the CDR3 end, and the germline J gene is used to complete it. Looked up from germline, CDR1 is MNHNS and CDR2 is SASEGT. The CDR3 has 12 amino acids. Between the trimmed V and J ends, which lost 3 bases and 11 bases, there was a span of 8 bases.

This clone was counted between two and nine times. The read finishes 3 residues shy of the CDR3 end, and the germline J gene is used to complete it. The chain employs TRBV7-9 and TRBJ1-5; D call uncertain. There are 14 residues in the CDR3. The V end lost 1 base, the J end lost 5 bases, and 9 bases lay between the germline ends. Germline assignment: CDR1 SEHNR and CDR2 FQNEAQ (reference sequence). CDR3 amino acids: CASSLESAYQPQHF. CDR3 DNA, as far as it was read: TGTGCCAGCAGCTTAGAGTCAGCGTATCAGCCC. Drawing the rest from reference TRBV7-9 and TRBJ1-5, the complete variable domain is DTGVSQNPRHKITKRGQNVTFRCDPISEHNRLYWYRQTLGQGPEFLTYFQNEAQLEKSRLLSDRFSAERPKGSFSTLEIQRTEQGDSAMYLCASSLESAYQPQHFGDGTRLSIL.

CDR3 loop: CASSPRGRGQSYEQYF. The sequenced CDR3 bases are TGTGCCAGTAGTCCCCGGGGGAGGGGGCAATCCTACGAG. The chain carries TRBV19 and TRBJ2-7; D tentatively fits TRBD1 or TRBD2 (7 bases each). The sequenced fragment ends 3 residues before the CDR3 boundary, so the rest is inferred from the germline J gene. The CDR3 has 16 residues. Germline V gene data show CDR1 as LNHDA and CDR2 as SQIVND (reference sequence). Trimming took off 5 bases at V and 1 base at J, with 18 bases between the two ends.

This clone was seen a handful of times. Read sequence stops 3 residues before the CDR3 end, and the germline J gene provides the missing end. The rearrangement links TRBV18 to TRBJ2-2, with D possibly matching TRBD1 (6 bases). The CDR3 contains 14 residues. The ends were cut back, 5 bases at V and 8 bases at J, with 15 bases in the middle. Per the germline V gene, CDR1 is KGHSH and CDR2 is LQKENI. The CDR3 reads CASSGQQGPGELFF. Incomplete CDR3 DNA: TGTGCCAGCTCAGGACAGCAGGGTCCAGGGGAG.

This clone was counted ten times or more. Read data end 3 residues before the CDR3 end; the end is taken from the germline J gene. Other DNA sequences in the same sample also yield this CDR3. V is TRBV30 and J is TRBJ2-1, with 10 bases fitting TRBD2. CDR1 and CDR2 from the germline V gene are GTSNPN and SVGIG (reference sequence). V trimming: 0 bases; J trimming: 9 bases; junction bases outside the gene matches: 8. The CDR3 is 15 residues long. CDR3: CAWSVGLAGVGEQFF. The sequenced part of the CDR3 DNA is TGTGCCTGGAGTGTAGGGCTAGCGGGGGTTGGTGAG.

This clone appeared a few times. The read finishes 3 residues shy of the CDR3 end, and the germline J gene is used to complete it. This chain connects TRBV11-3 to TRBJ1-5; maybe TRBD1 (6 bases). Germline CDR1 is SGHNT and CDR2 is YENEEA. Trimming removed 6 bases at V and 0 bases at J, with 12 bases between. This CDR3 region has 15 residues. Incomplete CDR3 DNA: TGTGCCAGCAGACTCCGGACAGATAGCAATCAGCCC. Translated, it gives CASRLRTDSNQP. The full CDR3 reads CASRLRTDSNQPQHF.

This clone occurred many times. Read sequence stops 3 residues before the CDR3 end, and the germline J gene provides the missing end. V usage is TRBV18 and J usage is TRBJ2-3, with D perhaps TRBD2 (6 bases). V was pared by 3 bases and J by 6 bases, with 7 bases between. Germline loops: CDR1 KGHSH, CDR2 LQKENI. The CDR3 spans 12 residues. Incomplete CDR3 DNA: TGTGCCAGCTCACCCCGGGGGGATACG. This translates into CASSPRGDT. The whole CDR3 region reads CASSPRGDTQYF.

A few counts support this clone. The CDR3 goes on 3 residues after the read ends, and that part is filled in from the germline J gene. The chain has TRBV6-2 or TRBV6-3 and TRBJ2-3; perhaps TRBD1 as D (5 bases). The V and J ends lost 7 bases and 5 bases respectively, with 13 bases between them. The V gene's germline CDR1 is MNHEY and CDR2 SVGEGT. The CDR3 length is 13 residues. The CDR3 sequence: CASKAGAGDTQYF. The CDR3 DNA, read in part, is TGTGCCAGCAAAGCTGGGGCCGGAGATACG.

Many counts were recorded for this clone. The CDR3: CAWSGGVEGYTF. The sequenced part of the CDR3 DNA is TGTGCCTGGAGTGGCGGGGTAGAAGGC. The chain employs TRBV30 and TRBJ1-2; D is ambiguous. The CDR3 is cut off 3 residues early in the read; its end comes from the germline J gene. The germline V gene has CDR1 GTSNPN and CDR2 SVGIG (reference sequence). The CDR3 covers 12 residues.